The 22 T cell receptor beta chains given below trace back to one sample, sequenced in a study of T cells in Graves' hyperthyroidism and ophthalmopathy. Amplified TCR beta CDR3 regions derived from RNA transcripts. TCR CDR3 regions were first amplified by RT-PCR with HTBI primers. TCRdb fed the multiplex PCR reads into MiXCR, producing one record per CDR3 protein. The sample shows around 480,000 distinct CDR3 sequences, approximately 15% of them seen only once. The material sequenced was blood. Source of these receptors: a woman under 30 with Graves' hyperthyroidism.

The chain employs TRBV19 and TRBJ1-2; D is ambiguous. Germline lookup yields CDR1 LNHDA and CDR2 SQIVND (reference sequence). CDR3 length: 11 amino acids. V was cut by 6 bases and J by 3 bases, with 5 bases left in between. The CDR3 sequence: CASRVDYGYTF. Written as DNA, the CDR3 is TGTGCCAGTAGGGTGGACTATGGCTACACCTTC.

This clonotype came up a few times. The chain carries TRBV19 and TRBJ2-2, with D uncertain. CDR3 length: 12 residues. Germline loops: CDR1 LNHDA, CDR2 SQIVND (reference sequence). The CDR3 DNA sequence: TGTGCATTACTTAAGGGCACCGGGGAGCTGTTTTTT. Protein: CALLKGTGELFF.

In its sample, this clonotype was seen many times. This sequence joins TRBV11-1 and TRBJ1-6; no firm D call. The CDR3 spans 17 residues. Germline CDR1 reads SGHAT; CDR2 reads FQDESV (reference sequence). Trimming left V 5 bases short and J 1 base short, with 15 bases between. This CDR3 reads CASSPRDVSSYNSPLHF. The CDR3 DNA is TGTGCCAGCAGCCCGCGGGATGTCAGTTCCTATAATTCACCCCTCCACTTT.

The CDR3 is CSARGDRGQYGYTF. The CDR3 region has the DNA TGCAGTGCTAGAGGGGACAGGGGGCAGTATGGCTACACCTTC. The gene calls are TRBV20-1 and TRBJ1-2, with 12 bases that match TRBD1. CDR3 length equals 14 residues. V was clipped by 1 base and J by 5 bases; unmatched bases: 2. The germline V gene encodes CDR1 DFQATT and CDR2 SNEGSKA (reference sequence).

The V call is TRBV7-9, the J call TRBJ1-4, with a weak D call TRBD1 (5 bases). Germline V gene data show CDR1 as SEHNR and CDR2 as FQNEAQ (reference sequence). The V gene lost 5 bases and the J gene lost 0 bases, with 13 bases spanning the gap. The CDR3 is made up of 16 amino acids. CDR3 coding DNA: TGTGCCAGCAGCCAAAGACAGTCAACAACTAATGAAAAACTGTTTTTT. Amino acid sequence: CASSQRQSTTNEKLFF. The entire variable domain, with the rest obtained from reference TRBV7-9 and TRBJ1-4, is as follows: DTGVSQNPRHKITKRGQNVTFRCDPISEHNRLYWYRQTLGQGPEFLTYFQNEAQLEKSRLLSDRFSAERPKGSFSTLEIQRTEQGDSAMYLCASSQRQSTTNEKLFFGSGTQLSVL.

This clonotype was counted between two and nine times. V is TRBV19 and J is TRBJ2-2, with D tentatively TRBD1 or TRBD2 (5 bases each). The germline V gene has CDR1 LNHDA and CDR2 SQIVND (reference sequence). CDR3 size: 15 residues. V lost 6 bases to trimming and J lost 6 bases, with 17 bases between them. The CDR3 DNA is TGTGCCAGTAGCCTCGGGGCTCGAAGCGCCGGGGAGCTGTTTTTT. Translating it yields CASSLGARSAGELFF.

In its sample, this clonotype was seen many times. The chain recombines TRBV28 with TRBJ1-1; TRBD1 matches 8 bases. V dropped 1 base and J dropped 6; count of bases not matched to a gene: 4. CDR1 MDHEN and CDR2 SYDVKM come from the germline V gene. The CDR3 contains 14 residues. Written as DNA, the CDR3 is TGTGCCAGCAGTTTATCGCCAGGGGGCTCTGAAGCTTTCTTT. Protein sequence: CASSLSPGGSEAFF.

V gene TRBV10-3 combines with J gene TRBJ1-3, with a tentative D call TRBD1 (5 bases). Trimming removed 2 bases at V and 4 bases at J, with 15 bases between. Germline values: CDR1 ENHRY, CDR2 SYGVKD. This CDR3 region has 16 residues. The CDR3 DNA reads as TGTGCCATCAGTGAGAGATCAGGGATAGAAGGAAACACCATATATTTT. This translates into CAISERSGIEGNTIYF.

This clonotype was counted many times. The V call is TRBV12-3 or TRBV12-4, the J call TRBJ2-4, with D perhaps matching TRBD2 (5 bases). The V gene lost 1 base and the J gene lost 1 base, with 20 bases spanning the gap. The CDR3 is 19 amino acids. The CDR3 loop reads CASSLDYPAARGAKNIQYF. The DNA for the CDR3 is TGTGCCAGCAGTTTAGATTACCCCGCAGCGCGAGGGGCCAAAAACATTCAGTACTTC.

This clonotype was seen repeatedly, ten times or more. The CDR3, as DNA: TGTGCCAGCCAGTACCGGCCACTTGTCTCTGGGGCCAACGTCCTGACTTTC. Its protein is CASQYRPLVSGANVLTF. The chain couples TRBV19 to TRBJ2-6; no definite D call. Germline V CDR1 and CDR2: LNHDA, SQIVND (reference sequence). Trimming left V 9 bases short and J 0 bases short, with 18 bases between. This CDR3 is 17 amino acids long.

This clonotype has a count of ten or more. The chain is built from TRBV9 and TRBJ2-1, with TRBD1 identical over 7 bases. The CDR3 extends over 14 amino acids. CDR1 is SGDLS, CDR2 YYNGEE, per germline. V shed 3 bases, J shed 9 bases, and the junction held 9 bases outside the gene matches. The CDR3 reads CASSGTGDSGEQFF. CDR3 DNA sequence: TGTGCCAGCAGCGGAACAGGGGATAGTGGTGAGCAGTTCTTC.

This clonotype has more than one count but fewer than ten. The V and J genes are TRBV6-1 and TRBJ2-1; D is unresolved. Germline V gene sequence: CDR1 MNHNS, CDR2 SASEGT. V was clipped by 5 bases and J by 0 bases, with 11 bases between them. The CDR3 covers 15 residues. The CDR3 coding sequence is TGTGCCAGCAGTTATGATGCGAGCTCCTACAATGAGCAGTTCTTC. It encodes CASSYDASSYNEQFF.

Notes on this clonotype: One junction end disagrees with the germline gene, perhaps due to a read error. V usage is TRBV11-3 and J usage is TRBJ1-1; TRBD1 might be the D (6 bases). The CDR3 runs to 12 residues. From germline, CDR1 is SGHNT and CDR2 YENEEA. For the CDR3, the DNA is TGTGCCAGCAGCAGGGGGGACACTGGAGCTTTCTTT. This codes for CASSRGDTGAFF. The full variable domain, completed using reference TRBV11-3 and TRBJ1-1, is EAGVVQSPRYKIIEKKQPVAFWCNPISGHNTLYWYLQNLGQGPELLIRYENEEAVDDSQLPKDRFSAERLKGVDSTLKIQPAELGDSAVYLCASSRGDTGAFFGQGTRLTVV.

This clonotype came up many times. This sequence joins TRBV6-1 and TRBJ2-2; D is unresolved. The CDR3 extends over 13 amino acids. Trimming cost V 5 bases and J 5 bases, with 9 bases left between them. Germline V lookup: CDR1 MNHNS, CDR2 SASEGT. CDR3 DNA sequence: TGTGCCAGCAGTTCCCGACTTACCGGGGAGCTGTTTTTT. Amino acids: CASSSRLTGELFF.

CDR3 DNA sequence: TGTGCCAGCAGCTACCAGGGGGCAGAAAACATTCAGTACTTC. As protein: CASSYQGAENIQYF. The J gene is TRBJ2-4, the V gene TRBV7-3; 8 nucleotides line up with TRBD1. Germline CDR1 SGHTA, CDR2 FQGTGA. V lost 4 bases to trimming and J lost 5 bases; unmatched junction nucleotides: 4. The CDR3 is 14 amino acids.

This clonotype was observed at least ten times. V gene TRBV9 combines with J gene TRBJ1-2, with D possibly matching TRBD1 (6 bases). V lost 2 bases to trimming and J lost 5 bases, with 13 bases between them. The germline gives CDR1 SGDLS, CDR2 YYNGEE. The length of the CDR3 is 14 residues. The chain's CDR3 is CASSVTGAKYGYTF. CDR3 sequence (DNA): TGTGCCAGCAGCGTGACAGGCGCGAAGTATGGCTACACCTTC.

This clonotype occurred many times. This chain connects TRBV3-1 to TRBJ2-3; 7 bases match TRBD2. The CDR3 covers 20 residues. The V segment lost 3 bases and the J segment 4 bases; nucleotides outside the gene matches: 22. Germline values: CDR1 LGHDT, CDR2 YNNKEL (reference sequence). CDR3 amino acids: CASSHLLDPSGTNSPDTQYF. CDR3 in DNA: TGTGCCAGCAGCCACCTCTTGGACCCTAGCGGTACTAATTCTCCAGATACGCAGTATTTT.

The sample holds a few counts of this clonotype. This sequence joins TRBV14 and TRBJ1-1; TRBD1 matches 8 bases. Germline-derived CDR1 and CDR2 are SGHDN and FVKESK. This CDR3 has 20 residues. The ends lost 4 bases at V and 4 bases at J; junction bases unmatched: 23. CDR3 DNA: TGTGCCAGCAGCCGGTACTATGGAGCCGGGACAGGTTTTGCAGGCACTGAAGCTTTCTTT. This gives the protein CASSRYYGAGTGFAGTEAFF. The variable domain in full, with the rest retrieved from reference TRBV14 and TRBJ1-1, is EAGVTQFPSHSVIEKGQTVTLRCDPISGHDNLYWYRRVMGKEIKFLLHFVKESKQDESGMPNNRFLAERTGGTYSTLKVQPAELEDSGVYFCASSRYYGAGTGFAGTEAFFGQGTRLTVV.

This clonotype was counted at least ten times. Here the CDR3 reads CASRFGSSYNSPLHF. The CDR3 region has the DNA TGTGCCAGCAGGTTCGGCAGCTCCTATAATTCACCCCTCCACTTT. V gene TRBV27 combines with J gene TRBJ1-6; no reliable D call. The germline V gene encodes CDR1 MNHEY and CDR2 SMNVEV (reference sequence). V was shortened by 6 bases and J by 0 bases, with 9 bases between the two germline ends. This CDR3 comprises 15 residues.

This clonotype was observed at least ten times. The rearrangement links TRBV20-1 to TRBJ1-1; D might be TRBD1 (5 bases). V was clipped by 0 bases and J by 1 base, with 15 bases between them. The germline CDR1 and CDR2 sequences are DFQATT and SNEGSKA (reference sequence). The length of the CDR3 is 16 residues. The CDR3 DNA reads as TGCAGTGCTAGAGATACCCAGGGTGGCGGGAACACTGAAGCTTTCTTT. Its translation: CSARDTQGGGNTEAFF.

This clonotype came up many times. This clone may be a read error of a much larger clone one base away. The gene calls are TRBV27 and TRBJ1-3; D is undetermined. Germline loops: CDR1 MNHEY, CDR2 SMNVEV (reference sequence). There are 13 residues in the CDR3. V was cut by 7 bases and J by 0 bases, with 7 bases left in between. CDR3 DNA sequence: TGTGCCAGCAAGGAGTACTCTGGAAACACCATATATTTT. Translating it yields CASKEYSGNTIYF.

The table lists this clonotype with many counts. This CDR3 is CATSDLSLAGSNTDTQYF. The CDR3 bases are TGTGCCACCAGTGATTTGTCACTAGCGGGGAGCAACACAGATACGCAGTATTTT. V is TRBV24-1 and J is TRBJ2-3; 10 positions match TRBD2. The CDR3 runs to 18 residues. Trimming took 0 bases from V and 2 from J; bases not matched to a gene: 7. The germline CDR1 and CDR2 sequences are KGHDR and SFDVKD.